A selection of T cell receptor beta chains follows, all from one sample in a study of T cells after yellow fever vaccination. MiXCR, applied by TCRdb to the 5' RACE reads, yields one record per CDR3 protein. Of hundreds of thousands of distinct CDR3 sequences in the sample, roughly 9.4% are singletons; the top ten hold under 20%. The sequenced sample was PBMCs, obtained on the day of the first yellow fever vaccination. These receptors came from a man aged 18 to 30 who received the YFV17D yellow fever vaccine. Each CDR3 is given with its conserved first and last residue. D genes are given only for firm matches. Expanded clones are given a class, and other clones once, few, many or no size at all.

V: TRBV6-1; J: TRBJ2-5; D: TRBD2; size: NA; CDR3: CASGPGTTKADQYF; DNA: TGTGCCAGCGGTCCCGGGACTACCAAAGCCGACCAGTACTTC
V: TRBV29-1; J: TRBJ1-3; D: TRBD1; size: few; CDR3: CSVEDRVPGGTIYF; DNA: TGCAGCGTTGAAGATCGGGTCCCAGGGGGCACCATATATTTT
V: TRBV20-1; J: TRBJ1-5; D: TRBD1; size: NA; CDR3: CSVPTGGNQPQHF; DNA: TGCAGTGTCCCGACAGGGGGCAATCAGCCCCAGCATTTT
V: TRBV7-3; J: TRBJ2-1; D: TRBD2; size: few; CDR3: CASSESGGNEQFF; DNA: TGTGCCAGCAGCGAAAGCGGGGGCAATGAGCAGTTCTTC
V: TRBV4-2; J: TRBJ2-1; D: TRBD1; size: NA; CDR3: CASSLGQGINYNEQFF; DNA: TGTGCCAGCAGCCTAGGACAGGGAATTAACTACAATGAGCAGTTCTTC
V: TRBV4-1; J: TRBJ1-5; D: NA; size: few; CDR3: CASSQDIDQPQHF; DNA: TGCGCCAGCAGCCAAGACATTGATCAGCCCCAGCATTTT
V: TRBV5-1; J: TRBJ2-5; D: NA; size: many; CDR3: CASSLAGFQETQYF; DNA: TGTGCCAGCAGCTTAGCCGGGTTTCAAGAGACCCAGTACTTC
V: TRBV7-9; J: TRBJ2-3; D: NA; size: few; CDR3: CASSSQSFDTQYF; DNA: TGTGCCAGCAGCTCCCAGTCCTTTGATACGCAGTATTTT
V: TRBV7-9; J: TRBJ1-1; D: TRBD1; size: NA; CDR3: CASTDRGGGAFF; DNA: TGTGCCAGCACAGACAGGGGGGGGGGAGCTTTCTTT
V: TRBV6-5; J: TRBJ2-5; D: NA; size: few; CDR3: CASSYLAGKAQETQYF; DNA: TGTGCCAGCAGTTACCTGGCGGGGAAGGCCCAAGAGACCCAGTACTTC
V: TRBV5-1; J: TRBJ2-5; D: NA; size: few; CDR3: CASTFRAGETQYF; DNA: TGCGCCAGCACCTTCAGGGCAGGAGAGACCCAGTACTTC
V: TRBV5-4; J: TRBJ2-5; D: TRBD2; size: many; CDR3: CASSMGLAGGPQYF; DNA: TGTGCCAGCAGTATGGGACTAGCGGGGGGGCCCCAGTACTTC
V: TRBV20-1; J: TRBJ1-5; D: TRBD1; size: NA; CDR3: CSAPLVGGDQPQHF; DNA: TGCAGTGCTCCCTTGGTAGGGGGCGACCAGCCCCAGCATTTT
V: TRBV7-2; J: TRBJ1-5; D: TRBD1; size: NA; CDR3: CAISLRTGLGNQPQHF; DNA: TGTGCCATCAGCCTCCGGACAGGTTTGGGAAATCAGCCCCAGCATTTT
V: TRBV5-5; J: TRBJ2-5; D: NA; size: few; CDR3: CASSLGGLGEAQYF; DNA: TGTGCCAGCAGCTTGGGGGGGCTTGGAGAGGCCCAGTACTTC
V: TRBV12-3/TRBV12-4; J: TRBJ2-1; D: NA; size: NA; CDR3: CASIRGPYPHEQFF; DNA: TGTGCCAGCATACGGGGACCCTACCCCCATGAGCAGTTCTTC
V: TRBV20-1; J: TRBJ2-3; D: NA; size: few; CDR3: CSAPGTPGGSDTQYF; DNA: TGCAGTGCTCCTGGGACTCCCGGCGGGTCAGATACGCAGTATTTT
V: TRBV7-2; J: TRBJ1-5; D: NA; size: NA; CDR3: CASKAGAGGSNQPQHF; DNA: TGTGCCAGCAAAGCAGGGGCCGGGGGAAGCAATCAGCCCCAGCATTTT
V: TRBV12-3/TRBV12-4; J: TRBJ2-5; D: TRBD2; size: few; CDR3: CASSVTSGGLETQYF; DNA: TGTGCCAGCAGTGTGACTAGCGGGGGTTTAGAGACCCAGTACTTC
V: TRBV12-3/TRBV12-4; J: TRBJ1-1; D: NA; size: many; CDR3: CASTREGAEAFF; DNA: TGTGCCAGCACCCGGGAGGGGGCTGAAGCTTTCTTT
V: TRBV20-1; J: TRBJ2-7; D: NA; size: few; CDR3: CSGAGPSYEQYF; DNA: TGCAGTGGTGCGGGACCGAGCTACGAGCAGTACTTC
V: TRBV12-3/TRBV12-4; J: TRBJ2-2; D: NA; size: NA; CDR3: CASSFGSQSNTGELFF; DNA: TGTGCCAGCAGTTTCGGATCACAGAGCAACACCGGGGAGCTGTTTTTT
V: TRBV27; J: TRBJ1-2; D: NA; size: NA; CDR3: CASRPDRPGGGYTF; DNA: TGTGCCAGCAGGCCGGACCGACCGGGAGGTGGCTACACCTTC
V: TRBV6-6; J: TRBJ1-1; D: NA; size: few; CDR3: CASSAGFDQAFF; DNA: TGTGCCAGCAGCGCGGGATTTGACCAAGCTTTCTTT
V: TRBV12-3/TRBV12-4; J: TRBJ1-5; D: NA; size: NA; CDR3: CASSLGGLEPQHF; DNA: TGTGCCAGCAGTTTGGGGGGGCTGGAGCCCCAGCATTTT
V: TRBV3-1; J: TRBJ2-7; D: NA; size: NA; CDR3: CASRSIDEQYF; DNA: TGTGCCAGCAGGAGTATCGACGAGCAGTACTTC
V: TRBV29-1; J: TRBJ2-2; D: TRBD1; size: NA; CDR3: CSGQTGSHTGELFF; DNA: TGCAGCGGGCAGACAGGGTCGCACACCGGGGAGCTGTTTTTT
V: TRBV7-3; J: TRBJ2-7; D: TRBD2; size: many; CDR3: CASSLGGGFSEQYF; DNA: TGTGCCAGCAGCCTCGGGGGGGGGTTTTCCGAGCAGTACTTC
V: TRBV20-1; J: TRBJ2-3; D: NA; size: many; CDR3: CSANTMKADTQYF; DNA: TGCAGTGCCAACACAATGAAGGCAGATACGCAGTATTTT
V: TRBV19; J: TRBJ2-1; D: TRBD2; size: NA; CDR3: CASTTGLAYNEQFF; DNA: TGTGCCAGTACTACGGGACTAGCCTACAATGAGCAGTTCTTC
V: TRBV10-3; J: TRBJ2-3; D: NA; size: few; CDR3: CAISVAGRTDTQYF; DNA: TGTGCCATCAGTGTGGCAGGGAGAACAGATACGCAGTATTTT
V: TRBV30; J: TRBJ1-1; D: TRBD1; size: NA; CDR3: CAWSQGGEAFF; DNA: TGTGCCTGGAGTCAGGGGGGAGAAGCTTTCTTT
V: TRBV7-6; J: TRBJ2-3; D: NA; size: NA; CDR3: CASSPGGGQGDTQYF; DNA: TGTGCCAGCAGCCCAGGGGGGGGGCAGGGAGATACGCAGTATTTT
V: TRBV20-1; J: TRBJ2-1; D: TRBD1; size: NA; CDR3: CSASQTGALRNEQFF; DNA: TGCAGTGCTAGCCAGACAGGGGCCTTAAGGAATGAGCAGTTCTTC
V: TRBV4-1; J: TRBJ2-7; D: TRBD1; size: few; CDR3: CASSLRDRVDEQYF; DNA: TGCGCCAGCAGCCTCCGGGACAGAGTTGACGAGCAGTACTTC
V: TRBV11-1; J: TRBJ2-3; D: NA; size: few; CDR3: CASSSSKETVLSTDTQYF; DNA: TGTGCCAGCAGCTCATCTAAAGAAACAGTTCTAAGCACAGATACGCAGTATTTT
V: TRBV6-5; J: TRBJ2-3; D: TRBD2; size: few; CDR3: CASSYSLGAGGATDTQYF; DNA: TGTGCCAGCAGTTACTCCTTAGGCGCGGGGGGTGCCACAGATACGCAGTATTTT
V: TRBV12-5; J: TRBJ2-7; D: TRBD2; size: NA; CDR3: CASGPWGGEGEQYF; DNA: TGTGCTAGTGGTCCTTGGGGAGGGGAGGGTGAGCAGTACTTC
V: TRBV6-5; J: TRBJ1-5; D: NA; size: few; CDR3: CASSYLGGVNQPQHF; DNA: TGTGCCAGCAGTTACTTAGGGGGAGTCAATCAGCCCCAGCATTTT
V: TRBV5-1; J: TRBJ2-7; D: NA; size: few; CDR3: CASSLRSAEGGEQYF; DNA: TGCGCCAGCAGCTTGAGATCGGCAGAAGGGGGTGAGCAGTACTTC
V: TRBV4-3; J: TRBJ2-2; D: NA; size: few; CDR3: CASSHTGSGELFF; DNA: TGCGCCAGCAGCCACACAGGGTCCGGGGAGCTGTTTTTT
V: TRBV27; J: TRBJ1-5; D: NA; size: few; CDR3: CASSEDSSNQPQHF; DNA: TGTGCCAGCAGCGAAGACAGTAGCAATCAGCCCCAGCATTTT
V: TRBV19; J: TRBJ2-4; D: NA; size: few; CDR3: CASSTQGLRGTEYF; DNA: TGTGCCAGTAGTACCCAGGGCCTTCGGGGCACTGAGTACTTC
V: TRBV7-3; J: TRBJ2-3; D: TRBD2; size: many; CDR3: CASSLLGGGGDTDTQYF; DNA: TGTGCCAGCAGCTTATTAGGGGGCGGGGGGGATACAGATACGCAGTATTTT
V: TRBV12-3/TRBV12-4; J: TRBJ2-1; D: TRBD2; size: many; CDR3: CASSTSGGYNEQFF; DNA: TGTGCCAGCAGTACTAGCGGGGGATACAATGAGCAGTTCTTC
V: TRBV6-2/TRBV6-3; J: TRBJ1-5; D: NA; size: NA; CDR3: CASSYSPGQPQHF; DNA: TGTGCCAGCAGTTACTCGCCAGGGCAGCCCCAGCATTTT
V: TRBV20-1; J: TRBJ2-7; D: TRBD2; size: NA; CDR3: CSGQRRTSGEHEQYF; DNA: TGCAGTGGCCAGAGGCGGACTAGCGGGGAACACGAGCAGTACTTC
V: TRBV18; J: TRBJ1-1; D: NA; size: NA; CDR3: CASSDTVWSPEAFF; DNA: TGTGCCAGCTCAGACACAGTCTGGTCCCCAGAAGCTTTCTTT
V: TRBV6-5; J: TRBJ2-1; D: TRBD2; size: once; CDR3: CASSYRPTSGGDNEQFF; DNA: TGTGCCAGCAGTTACCGCCCGACTAGCGGGGGGGACAATGAGCAGTTCTTC
V: TRBV6-2/TRBV6-3; J: TRBJ2-5; D: TRBD2; size: once; CDR3: CAVRRGGTIQETQYF; DNA: TGTGCCGTCAGACGCGGGGGGACGATACAAGAGACCCAGTACTTC
V: TRBV5-1; J: TRBJ2-1; D: TRBD1; size: NA; CDR3: CASIQGDSYNEQFF; DNA: TGCGCCAGCATACAGGGGGACTCCTACAATGAGCAGTTCTTC